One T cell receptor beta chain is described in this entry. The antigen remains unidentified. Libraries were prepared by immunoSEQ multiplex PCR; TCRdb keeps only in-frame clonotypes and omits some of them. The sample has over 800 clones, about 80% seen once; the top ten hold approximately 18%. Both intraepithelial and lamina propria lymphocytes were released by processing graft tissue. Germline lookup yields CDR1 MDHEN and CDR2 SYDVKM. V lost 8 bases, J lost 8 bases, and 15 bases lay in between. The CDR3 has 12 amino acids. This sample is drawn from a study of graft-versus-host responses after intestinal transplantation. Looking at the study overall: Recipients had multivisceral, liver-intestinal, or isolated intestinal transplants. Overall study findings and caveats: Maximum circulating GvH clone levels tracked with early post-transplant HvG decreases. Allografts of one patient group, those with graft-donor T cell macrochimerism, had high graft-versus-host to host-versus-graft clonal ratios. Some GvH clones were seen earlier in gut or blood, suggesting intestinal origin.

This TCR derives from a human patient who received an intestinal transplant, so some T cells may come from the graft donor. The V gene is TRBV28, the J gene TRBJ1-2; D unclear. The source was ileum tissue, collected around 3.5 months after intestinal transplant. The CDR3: CASALQGRGYTF. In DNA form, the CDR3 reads TGTGCCAGCGCCCTACAAGGACGGGGCTACACCTTC.